The next 18 T cell receptor beta chains were all read from a single sample in a study of T cell responses to AZD1222 COVID-19 vaccine. Clones were read by immunoSEQ multiplex PCR, and TCRdb kept only the in-frame ones, dropping some. Of roughly 130,000 clones in the sample, about nine tenths were seen once. Sample: peripheral blood, taken on day 0 of AZD1222 vaccination. These receptors were obtained from an adult in good health.

The chain uses TRBV2 and TRBJ1-5, with D hard to call. Germline CDR1 is SNHLY and CDR2 is FYNNEI. V dropped 6 bases and J dropped 6 bases, with 15 bases sitting between them. CDR3 length equals 14 residues. The CDR3, as DNA: TGTGCCAGCAGCTGGACTGGTATGTTTCAGCCCCAGCATTTT. Encoded protein: CASSWTGMFQPQHF.

The J gene is TRBJ2-7, the V gene TRBV6-5, with a tentative D call TRBD1 (5 bases). There are 14 residues in the CDR3. Trimming removed 0 bases from V and 2 bases from J, with 8 bases in between. From germline, CDR1 is MNHEY and CDR2 SVGAGI. In DNA, the CDR3 is TGTGCCAGCAGTTACTCGGGGCAGACCTACGAGCAGTACTTC. Amino acid sequence: CASSYSGQTYEQYF.

V usage is TRBV11-3 and J usage is TRBJ1-1, with D uncertain. V dropped 5 bases and J dropped 8 bases, with 9 bases sitting between them. Germline-derived CDR1 and CDR2 are SGHNT and YENEEA. CDR3 size: 11 residues. For the CDR3, the DNA is TGTGCCAGCAGCCAACACCCCGAAGCTTTCTTT. It translates to CASSQHPEAFF.

The rearrangement links TRBV7-3 to TRBJ2-3; D remains unclear. This CDR3 spans 15 amino acids. The V gene's germline CDR1 is SGHTA and CDR2 FQGTGA. V was pared by 1 base and J by 2 bases, with 10 bases between. CDR3 nucleotide sequence: TGTGCCAGCAGCTTAAAAGGTGGGAACACAGATACGCAGTATTTT. Amino acid sequence: CASSLKGGNTDTQYF. The whole variable domain, remainder taken from reference TRBV7-3 and TRBJ2-3, is GAGVSQTPSNKVTEKGKYVELRCDPISGHTALYWYRQSLGQGPEFLIYFQGTGAADDSGLPNDRFFAVRPEGSVSTLKIQRTERGDSAVYLCASSLKGGNTDTQYFGPGTRLTVL.

V and J are TRBV20-1 and TRBJ2-1; D is undetermined. Deletions cut 3 bases from V and 6 bases from J, with 18 bases between. This CDR3 has 15 residues. Germline CDR1 DFQATT, CDR2 SNEGSKA (reference sequence). For the CDR3, the DNA is TGCAGTGCTAGTAAGGTAGAAATAATGGGCAATGAGCAGTTCTTC. This codes for CSASKVEIMGNEQFF.

V usage is TRBV19 and J usage is TRBJ2-2, with 7 bases matching TRBD2. Trimming at V came to 6 bases and at J to 0 bases, leaving 7 bases not matched to a gene. This CDR3 is 16 amino acids long. Germline-derived CDR1 and CDR2 are LNHDA and SQIVND (reference sequence). In nucleotides, the CDR3 is TGTGCCAGTAGAGGGCGGGGGTCCGCGAACACCGGGGAGCTGTTTTTT. Its protein product is CASRGRGSANTGELFF.

The chain combines TRBV2 with TRBJ1-5; possible D gene TRBD1, 5 bases. The CDR3 is 14 residues long. From germline, CDR1 is SNHLY and CDR2 FYNNEI. V lost 3 bases and J lost 2, with 8 bases in between. The DNA of the CDR3 is TGTGCCAGCAGTGAGTGGGGGGGCAATCAGCCCCAGCATTTT. The encoded protein is CASSEWGGNQPQHF.

The chain joins TRBV7-9 to TRBJ2-7, with a tentative D call TRBD1 (5 bases). Between the trimmed V and J ends, which lost 1 base and 3 bases, there was a span of 22 bases. The CDR3 consists of 18 residues. CDR1 is SEHNR and CDR2 is FQNEAQ in the germline V gene (reference sequence). This CDR3 is CASSLGATDLRVFYEQYF. The CDR3 DNA is TGTGCCAGCAGCTTAGGGGCGACAGATCTCCGAGTGTTCTACGAGCAGTACTTC.

The V call is TRBV7-9, the J call TRBJ1-2; 9 bases map to TRBD1. The germline V gene has CDR1 SEHNR and CDR2 FQNEAQ (reference sequence). The CDR3 contains 16 residues. V trimming: 5 bases; J trimming: 4 bases; junction bases outside the gene matches: 11. CDR3 DNA: TGTGCCAGCAGCCAAGCGGGGACAGGGACCCTCTATGGCTACACCTTC. Translating it yields CASSQAGTGTLYGYTF.

This clone was recorded once. The chain links TRBV28 to TRBJ2-7, with 7 bases lining up with TRBD2. The ends lost 11 bases at V and 12 bases at J; junction bases unmatched: 7. The CDR3 spans 9 residues. Looked up from germline, CDR1 is MDHEN and CDR2 is SYDVKM. CDR3 DNA sequence: TGTGCCGGGGGGGTGGTGGGGTACTTC. This codes for CAGGVVGYF.

This sequence joins TRBV3-1 (or the pseudogene TRBV3-2) and TRBJ2-7; no definite D call. CDR3 size: 13 residues. Trimming pared 3 bases from V and 3 bases from J, leaving 9 bases between. CDR1 LGHDT and CDR2 YNNKEL come from the germline V gene (reference sequence). CDR3 protein: CASSHQTLYEQYF. The CDR3, as DNA: TGTGCCAGCAGCCACCAGACACTCTACGAGCAGTACTTC.

This chain links TRBV21-1 with TRBJ2-2. TRBV21-1 is marked as a pseudogene. This CDR3 has 16 amino acids. CDR3 coding DNA: TGTGCCAGCAGCAGTAGGTTAGACCGATTCACCGGGGAGCTGTTTTTT. It codes for CASSSRLDRFTGELFF.

A word on this clone: In the same sample, other DNA sequences code for this CDR3. The rearrangement links TRBV15 to TRBJ1-4; unclear D gene. The CDR3 is 13 residues long. Trimming removed 1 base at V and 5 bases at J, with 5 bases between. CDR1 and CDR2 (germline): LNHNV, YYDKDF (reference sequence). The CDR3 here is CATSRGGNEKLFF. CDR3 in DNA: TGTGCCACCAGCAGAGGGGGAAATGAAAAACTGTTTTTT.

This rearrangement joins TRBV24-1 to TRBJ1-3; D uncertain. There are 12 residues in the CDR3. Germline CDR1 and CDR2: KGHDR and SFDVKD. Trimming removed 0 bases at V and 8 bases at J, with 4 bases between. The CDR3, as DNA: TGTGCCACCAGTGATTTGGGGGACACCATATATTTT. This encodes CATSDLGDTIYF.

The gene calls are TRBV6-2 or TRBV6-3 and TRBJ1-5; TRBD1 is a possible D gene (6 bases). Trimming pared 4 bases from V and 9 bases from J, leaving 16 bases between. Germline V CDR1 and CDR2: MNHEY, SVGEGT. The CDR3 extends over 14 amino acids. The DNA of the CDR3 is TGTGCCAGCAGTTCCGGTGACAGGAAGGGGCCCCAGCATTTT. It yields the protein CASSSGDRKGPQHF.

This clone has a single count. The rearrangement joins TRBV4-1 to TRBJ2-2, with unresolved D. Germline lookup yields CDR1 MGHRA and CDR2 YSYEKL. The CDR3 spans 17 residues. Between the trimmed V and J ends, which lost 5 bases and 1 base, there was a span of 17 bases. The CDR3 spells CASSKTPDRVNTGELFF. The CDR3 DNA sequence: TGCGCCAGCAGCAAGACCCCGGACCGCGTGAACACCGGGGAGCTGTTTTTT.

CDR3 amino acids: CASSPPGVAGGTGELFF. As DNA, the CDR3 is TGTGCCAGCAGCCCCCCCGGTGTAGCGGGGGGAACCGGGGAGCTGTTTTTT. The chain combines TRBV3-1 (or the pseudogene TRBV3-2) with TRBJ2-2, with 10 positions matching TRBD2. Germline CDR1 reads LGHDT; CDR2 reads YNNKEL (reference sequence). The CDR3 has 17 amino acids. Germline trimming cut 4 bases from V and 5 bases from J; bases unmatched to any gene: 10.

The table lists this clone with a count of one. This rearrangement joins TRBV27 to TRBJ1-5; 8 bases are shared with TRBD1. The CDR3 runs 15 residues. Germline V CDR1 and CDR2: MNHEY, SMNVEV (reference sequence). V lost 3 bases and J lost 6; bases outside the gene matches: 7. The DNA of the CDR3 is TGTGCCAGCAGTTTTCCAGGGGGCTTTGTTCAGCCCCAGCATTTT. Translation gives CASSFPGGFVQPQHF.